This record looks at one TCR beta chain sequence and its context. Antigen: not known. The data belong to a study of OX40 agonist ivuxolimab in advanced cancers. For the study at large: Ivuxolimab, an antibody acting as an agonist of OX40 (CD134), was used to treat patients. Past anti-PD-1, anti-PD-L1 or anti-CTLA-4 therapy was accepted, and 40% had received some. General observations from the study: Expanded clones were, on average, more numerous among CD8+ T cells than CD4+.

TCRdb keeps only in-frame clones here, not all; method: immunoSEQ multiplex PCR. The sample comprises 35,000 to 55,000 clones, around 94% of which are singletons, and approximately 10% rests with the top ten. The CDR3 consists of 15 residues. Germline CDR1 SGDLS, CDR2 YYNGEE. Trimming left V 0 bases short and J 1 base short, with 10 bases between. No patient had autoimmune disease or received systemic immunosuppression. Sequenced material: CD4+ or CD8+ T cells sorted from blood, taken in a trial of the OX40 agonist ivuxolimab. J is TRBJ1-2 and V is TRBV9; possibly TRBD1 for D (6 bases). The origin of this receptor is an adult with an advanced solid tumor such as melanoma, head and neck, liver or kidney cancer. The CDR3 protein is CASSVGGGGNYGYTF. CDR3 in DNA: TGTGCCAGCAGCGTAGGTGGAGGGGGTAACTATGGCTACACCTTC.